The entry below describes one T cell receptor beta chain. The antigen is not known. Germline V lookup: CDR1 MGHRA, CDR2 YSYEKL. V gave up 2 bases and J gave up 6 bases; unmatched junction bases: 6. CDR3 length equals 14 residues. Both 60 Vbeta primers and 13 Jbeta primers went into the PCR. TCRdb's copy holds only in-frame clones and misses some; the assay was immunoSEQ multiplex PCR. The sample shows about 110,000 clones, around 81% of them seen only once. The sample is drawn from a study of cytomegalovirus exposure and HLA in healthy donors. For the study at large: Unique TCRs from HLA-typed donors, 70 million to 85 million of them, were held in an early data release.

Overall study findings and caveats: Some V segments could not be told apart, so they were left out, TRBV6-2 and TRBV6-3 among them. While the bulk of TCR sequences proved rare, some public TCRs turned up in many donors. Most subjects' HLA-A and HLA-B alleles were reportedly predicted from TCR beta sequences.

Sequencing was done on a sample of PBMCs. The TCR was taken from a woman aged 25-40 years in good health and CMV-seronegative. V gene TRBV4-1 combines with J gene TRBJ1-2; TRBD1 matches at 7 bases. The CDR3 here is CASSQKGAEDGYTF. The CDR3, as DNA: TGCGCCAGCAGCCAAAAGGGGGCAGAGGATGGCTACACCTTC.